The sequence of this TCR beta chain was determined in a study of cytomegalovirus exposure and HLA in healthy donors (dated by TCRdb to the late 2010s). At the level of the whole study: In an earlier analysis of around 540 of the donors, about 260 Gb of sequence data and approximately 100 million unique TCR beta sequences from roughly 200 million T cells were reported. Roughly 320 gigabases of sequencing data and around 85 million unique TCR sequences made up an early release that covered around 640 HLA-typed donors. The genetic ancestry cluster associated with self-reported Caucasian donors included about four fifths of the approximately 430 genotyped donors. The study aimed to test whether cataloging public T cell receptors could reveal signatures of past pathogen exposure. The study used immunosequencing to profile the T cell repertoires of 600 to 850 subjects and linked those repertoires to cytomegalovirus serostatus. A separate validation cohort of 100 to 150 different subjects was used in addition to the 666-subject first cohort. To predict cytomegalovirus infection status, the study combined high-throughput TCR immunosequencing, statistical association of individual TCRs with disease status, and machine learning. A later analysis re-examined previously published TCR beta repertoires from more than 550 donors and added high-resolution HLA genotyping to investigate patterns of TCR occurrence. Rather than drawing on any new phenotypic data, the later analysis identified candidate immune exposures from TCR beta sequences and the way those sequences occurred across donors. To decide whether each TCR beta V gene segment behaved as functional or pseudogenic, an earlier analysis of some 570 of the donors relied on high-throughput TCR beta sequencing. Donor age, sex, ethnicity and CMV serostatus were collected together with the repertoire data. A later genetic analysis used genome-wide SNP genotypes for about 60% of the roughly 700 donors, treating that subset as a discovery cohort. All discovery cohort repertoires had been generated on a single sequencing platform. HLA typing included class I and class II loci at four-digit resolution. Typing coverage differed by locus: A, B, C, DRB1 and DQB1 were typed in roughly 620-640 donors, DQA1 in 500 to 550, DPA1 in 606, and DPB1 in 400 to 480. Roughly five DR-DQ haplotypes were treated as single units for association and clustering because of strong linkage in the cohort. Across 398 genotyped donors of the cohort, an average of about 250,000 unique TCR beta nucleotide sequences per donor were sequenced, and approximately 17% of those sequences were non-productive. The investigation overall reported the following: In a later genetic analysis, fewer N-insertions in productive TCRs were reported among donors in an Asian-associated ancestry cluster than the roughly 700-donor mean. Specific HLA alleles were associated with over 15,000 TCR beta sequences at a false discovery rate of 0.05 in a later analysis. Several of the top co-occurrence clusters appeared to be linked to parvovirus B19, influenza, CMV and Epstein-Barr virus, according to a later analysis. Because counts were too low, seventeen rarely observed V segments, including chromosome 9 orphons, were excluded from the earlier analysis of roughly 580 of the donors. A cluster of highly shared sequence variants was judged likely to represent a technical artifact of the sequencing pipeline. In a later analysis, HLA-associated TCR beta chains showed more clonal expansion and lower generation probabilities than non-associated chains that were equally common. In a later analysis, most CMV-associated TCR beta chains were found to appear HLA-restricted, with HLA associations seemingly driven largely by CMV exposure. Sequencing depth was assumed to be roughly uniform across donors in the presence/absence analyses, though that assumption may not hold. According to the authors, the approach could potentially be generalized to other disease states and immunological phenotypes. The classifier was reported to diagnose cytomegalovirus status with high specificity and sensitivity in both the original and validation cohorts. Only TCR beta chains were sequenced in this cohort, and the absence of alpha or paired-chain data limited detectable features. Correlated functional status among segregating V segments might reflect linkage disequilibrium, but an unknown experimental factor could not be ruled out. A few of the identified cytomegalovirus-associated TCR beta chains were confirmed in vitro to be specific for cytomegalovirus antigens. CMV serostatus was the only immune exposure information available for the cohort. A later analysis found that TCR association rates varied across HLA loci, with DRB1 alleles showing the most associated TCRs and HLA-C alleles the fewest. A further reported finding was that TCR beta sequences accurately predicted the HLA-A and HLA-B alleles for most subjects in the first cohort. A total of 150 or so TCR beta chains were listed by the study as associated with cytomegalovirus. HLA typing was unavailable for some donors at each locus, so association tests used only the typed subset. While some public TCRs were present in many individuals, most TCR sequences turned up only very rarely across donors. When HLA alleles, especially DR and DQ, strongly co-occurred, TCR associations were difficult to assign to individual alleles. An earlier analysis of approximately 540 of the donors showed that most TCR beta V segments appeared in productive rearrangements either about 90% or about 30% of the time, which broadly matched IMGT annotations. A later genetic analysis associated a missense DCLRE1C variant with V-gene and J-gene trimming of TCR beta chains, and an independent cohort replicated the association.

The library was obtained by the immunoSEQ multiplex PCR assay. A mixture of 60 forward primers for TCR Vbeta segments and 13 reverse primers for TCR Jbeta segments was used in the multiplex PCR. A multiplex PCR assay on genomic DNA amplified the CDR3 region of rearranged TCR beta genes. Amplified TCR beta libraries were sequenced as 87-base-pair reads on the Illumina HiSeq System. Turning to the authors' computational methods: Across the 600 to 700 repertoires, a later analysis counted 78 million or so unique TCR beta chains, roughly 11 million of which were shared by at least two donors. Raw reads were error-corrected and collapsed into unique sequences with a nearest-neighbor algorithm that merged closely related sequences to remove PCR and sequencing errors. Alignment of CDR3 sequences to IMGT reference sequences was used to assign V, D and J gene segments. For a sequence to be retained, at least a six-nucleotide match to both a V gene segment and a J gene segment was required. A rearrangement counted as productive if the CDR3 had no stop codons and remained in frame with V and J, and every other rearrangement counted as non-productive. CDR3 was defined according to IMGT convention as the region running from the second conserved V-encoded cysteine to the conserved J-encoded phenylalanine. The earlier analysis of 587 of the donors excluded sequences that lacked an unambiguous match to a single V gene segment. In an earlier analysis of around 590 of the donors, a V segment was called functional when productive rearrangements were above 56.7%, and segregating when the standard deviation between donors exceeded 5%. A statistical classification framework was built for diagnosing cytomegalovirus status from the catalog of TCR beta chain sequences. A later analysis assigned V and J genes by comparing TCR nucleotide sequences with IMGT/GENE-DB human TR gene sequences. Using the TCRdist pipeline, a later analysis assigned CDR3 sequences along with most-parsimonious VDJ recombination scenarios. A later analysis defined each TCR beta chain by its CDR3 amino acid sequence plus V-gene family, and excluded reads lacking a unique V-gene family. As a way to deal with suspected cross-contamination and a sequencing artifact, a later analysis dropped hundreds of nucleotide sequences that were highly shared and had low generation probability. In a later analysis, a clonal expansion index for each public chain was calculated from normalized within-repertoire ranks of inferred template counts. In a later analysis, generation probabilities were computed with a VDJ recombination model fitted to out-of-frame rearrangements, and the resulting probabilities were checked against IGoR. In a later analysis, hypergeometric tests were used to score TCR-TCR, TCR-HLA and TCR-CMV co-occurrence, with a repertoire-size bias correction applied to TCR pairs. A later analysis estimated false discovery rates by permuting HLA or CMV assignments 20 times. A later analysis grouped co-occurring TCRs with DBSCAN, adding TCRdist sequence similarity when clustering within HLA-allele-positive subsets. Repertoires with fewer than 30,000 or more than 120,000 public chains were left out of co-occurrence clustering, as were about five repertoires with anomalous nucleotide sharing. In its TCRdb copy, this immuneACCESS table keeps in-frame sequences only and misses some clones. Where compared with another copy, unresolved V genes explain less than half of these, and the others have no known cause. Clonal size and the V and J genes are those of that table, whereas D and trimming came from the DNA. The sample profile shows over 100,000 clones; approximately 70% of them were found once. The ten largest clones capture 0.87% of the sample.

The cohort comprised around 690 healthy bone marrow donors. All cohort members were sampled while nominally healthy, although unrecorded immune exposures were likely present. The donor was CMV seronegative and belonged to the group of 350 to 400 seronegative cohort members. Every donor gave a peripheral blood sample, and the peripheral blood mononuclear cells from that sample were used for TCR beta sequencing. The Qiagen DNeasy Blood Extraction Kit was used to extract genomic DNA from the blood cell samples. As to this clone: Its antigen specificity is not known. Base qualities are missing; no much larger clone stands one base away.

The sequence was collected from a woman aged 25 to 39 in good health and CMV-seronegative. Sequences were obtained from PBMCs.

The base sequence is TGTGCCAGCAGCGCCGACCTGGGACTAGCGGGACATGAGCAGTTCTTC. The translation is CASSADLGLAGHEQFF. The V and J segments used are TRBV9 and TRBJ2-1, with 13 central nucleotides matching TRBD2. Looking up the germline V gene yields CDR1 SGDLS and CDR2 YYNGEE. The CDR3 has 16 amino acids, counting the end cysteine and phenylalanine. Only CDR3 DNA remains: 48 bases, in frame from the first base. V and J are trimmed by 3 bases and 8 bases, and the gene matches miss 8 bases of the junction.